This T cell receptor (beta chain) stems from a study of T cell responses to AZD1222 COVID-19 vaccine. Whole-study results and caveats: Nearly half of spike-specific TCRs reportedly target unmutated variant regions. No repertoire was sampled before or during the peak T cell response, only after it. Vaccination with two AZD1222 doses was followed by a rise in Spike-specific TCR breadth and depth. Spike was spanned by vaccine-associated CD4 TCRs, with dominance at 160-218 and 743-854.

As to this clone: What it recognizes is unknown.

Per germline, CDR1 LNHDA and CDR2 SQIVND (reference sequence). J lost 2 bases, V lost 4 bases, and 14 bases had no gene match. This CDR3 has 18 amino acids. Profiled with immunoSEQ multiplex PCR; TCRdb holds only in-frame clones, not every one. Of about 120,000 clones in the sample, 75% to 85% were seen once. The rearrangement joins TRBV19 to TRBJ2-5; 9 bases match TRBD2. The sequencing here drew on peripheral blood, taken 28 days after the second AZD1222 dose. The sequence was obtained from an adult who received the AZD1222 COVID-19 vaccine. The CDR3 nucleotides read TGTGCCAGTAGTACCTACCGGAGCGGGGGGCCAAGACAAGAGACCCAGTACTTC. It codes for CASSTYRSGGPRQETQYF.